These 9 T cell receptor beta chains were sequenced from one sample in a study of T cell changes during pregnancy in multiple sclerosis. Data came from immunoSEQ multiplex PCR; TCRdb stores just in-frame clones and leaves some out. The repertoire consists of around 39,000 clones, with 92% occurring once and the leading ten covering about 27%. The sequenced sample was CD8+ T cells from peripheral blood mononuclear cells, obtained before pregnancy. All receptors come from a female donor with multiple sclerosis, enrolled in a pregnancy study.

The chain couples TRBV28 to TRBJ2-1; D is perhaps TRBD1 (6 bases). In germline, CDR1 is MDHEN, CDR2 SYDVKM. The CDR3 covers 13 residues. The V and J ends lost 5 bases and 5 bases respectively, with 10 bases between them. CDR3 DNA sequence: TGTGCCAGCAGTCCCCACAGGGACAATGAGCAGTTCTTC. This translates into CASSPHRDNEQFF.

This chain uses TRBV29-1 with TRBJ2-1, with 8 nucleotides matching TRBD2. This CDR3 is built from 15 residues. Germline assignment: CDR1 SQVTM and CDR2 ANQGSEA. The V and J ends lost 5 bases and 0 bases, in that order; junction bases with no gene match: 6. CDR3 loop: CSVHERGSSYNEQFF. CDR3 in DNA: TGCAGCGTTCACGAGCGGGGGAGCTCCTACAATGAGCAGTTCTTC.

The rearrangement links TRBV19 to TRBJ2-7; 7 bases agree with TRBD1. The CDR3 sequence is 11 residues long. CDR1 and CDR2 (germline): LNHDA, SQIVND (reference sequence). J was trimmed by 6 bases and V by 5 bases; bases with no gene match: 1. CDR3 DNA: TGTGCCAGTAGTGCAGGGGGCGAGCAGTACTTC. Residues: CASSAGGEQYF.

The chain has TRBV27 and TRBJ2-3; D may be TRBD2 (6 bases). V was pared by 2 bases and J by 1 base, with 10 bases between. The germline CDR1 and CDR2 sequences are MNHEY and SMNVEV (reference sequence). The CDR3 has 15 residues. CDR3 loop: CASSLSGWGTDTQYF. The CDR3 nucleotides are TGTGCCAGCAGTTTAAGCGGGTGGGGCACAGATACGCAGTATTTT.

The chain combines TRBV27 with TRBJ2-4; 7 nucleotides match TRBD1. Germline CDR1 and CDR2: MNHEY and SMNVEV (reference sequence). This CDR3 contains 17 residues. J was trimmed by 1 base and V by 5 bases; bases with no gene match: 11. CDR3 sequence: CASSALSTGKAKNIQYF. The CDR3 DNA reads as TGTGCCAGCAGTGCACTATCGACAGGGAAGGCCAAAAACATTCAGTACTTC.

The V and J genes are TRBV7-8 and TRBJ2-1; TRBD1 is a possible D gene (6 bases). Germline V gives CDR1 SGHVS, CDR2 FQNEAQ. Trimming left V 4 bases short and J 3 bases short, with 16 bases between. The CDR3 is 16 residues long. The CDR3 DNA sequence: TGTGCCAGCAGCTCCTTACCCGGGACAAACTACAATGAGCAGTTCTTC. This gives the protein CASSSLPGTNYNEQFF.

The CDR3 DNA sequence: TGTGCCATCAGTGAGAACCCACAGGGATCGTACGAGACCCAGTACTTC. This gives the protein CAISENPQGSYETQYF. The chain couples TRBV10-3 to TRBJ2-5, with D possibly being TRBD1 (6 bases). V was pared by 2 bases and J by 5 bases, with 18 bases between. Germline CDR1 is ENHRY and CDR2 is SYGVKD. This CDR3 has 16 residues.

The genes are TRBV5-1 and TRBJ1-1; the match to TRBD1 covers 10 bases. The CDR3 spans 16 residues. The germline CDR1 and CDR2 sequences are SGHRS and YFSETQ. The V and J ends lost 0 bases and 0 bases, in that order; junction bases with no gene match: 2. CDR3 sequence reads: CASSLEGQGLNTEAFF. CDR3 sequence (DNA): TGCGCCAGCAGCTTGGAGGGACAGGGGTTGAACACTGAAGCTTTCTTT.

The chain couples TRBV7-9 to TRBJ2-1, with D perhaps TRBD2 (5 bases). The CDR3 length is 14 residues. Germline loops: CDR1 SEHNR, CDR2 FQNEAQ (reference sequence). The V and J ends lost 3 bases and 3 bases respectively, with 9 bases between them. CDR3 sequence (DNA): TGTGCCAGCAGCTTGGCTAGCATCTACAATGAGCAGTTCTTC. Protein sequence: CASSLASIYNEQFF.